A selection of T cell receptor beta chains follows, all from one sample in a study of CD8+ T cells in alopecia areata. Assay: immunoSEQ multiplex PCR; the TCRdb copy retains only in-frame clones and omits some. The sample lists 160,000 or so clones; 50% to 75% were seen once. The source was CD4+ T cells sorted from blood, collected at roughly week 58, from a patient treated with tofacitinib. Receptors originate from a human donor with alopecia areata. Both conserved end residues are part of each CDR3. D genes are given only for firm matches. Not every row has a clone size; where given, it reads once, few, many or a size class.

v_gene	j_gene	d_gene	abundance	CDR3aa	CDR3nt
TRBV25-1	TRBJ1-5	-	-	CASSGPSDTIQPQHF	TGTGCCAGCAGTGGCCCGAGCGACACCATTCAGCCCCAGCATTTT
TRBV5-4	TRBJ2-1	-	-	CASRLDEQFF	TGTGCCAGCAGGTTGGATGAGCAGTTCTTC
TRBV29-1	TRBJ2-7	TRBD1	-	CSVGVGQGGEQYF	TGCAGCGTGGGGGTGGGACAGGGAGGCGAGCAGTACTTC
TRBV6-5	TRBJ1-2	-	few	CASSWDSANYGYTF	TGTGCCAGCAGTTGGGACTCAGCTAACTATGGCTACACCTTC
TRBV6-6	TRBJ1-2	TRBD1	-	CAISEGQGASYGYTF	TGTGCCATCAGTGAGGGGCAGGGGGCCTCCTATGGCTACACCTTC
TRBV29-1	TRBJ1-1	-	few	CSVGRGSEAFF	TGCAGCGTTGGACGGGGTTCTGAAGCTTTCTTT
TRBV23-1	TRBJ1-6	-	-	CASSYRVLGSPLHF	TGCGCCAGCAGTTACAGGGTGCTTGGATCACCCCTCCACTTT
TRBV5-1	TRBJ2-3	TRBD2	-	CASTTGTRFSDTQYF	TGCGCCAGCACTACCGGGACTAGATTTTCAGATACGCAGTATTTT
TRBV10-3	TRBJ2-1	-	-	CAIGREDEQFF	TGTGCCATCGGCAGGGAGGATGAGCAGTTCTTC
TRBV23-1	TRBJ2-5	-	-	CASSHGTQYF	TGCGCCAGCAGTCATGGGACCCAGTACTTC
TRBV15	TRBJ2-1	-	-	CATSRDWGEQFF	TGTGCCACCAGCAGAGATTGGGGTGAGCAGTTCTTC
TRBV20-1	TRBJ2-5	-	-	CSARDQAQYF	TGCAGTGCTAGAGATCAGGCCCAGTACTTC
TRBV19	TRBJ2-7	-	-	CASSPTLTDWSSYEQYF	TGTGCCAGTAGTCCGACTCTGACCGATTGGAGCTCCTACGAGCAGTACTTC
TRBV5-6	TRBJ1-1	TRBD1	-	CASSPPDRGLGEAFF	TGTGCCAGCAGCCCTCCTGACAGGGGGCTGGGTGAAGCTTTCTTT
TRBV9	TRBJ2-1	-	few	CASSVRYNEQFF	TGTGCCAGCAGCGTACGCTACAATGAGCAGTTCTTC
TRBV14	TRBJ2-2	TRBD1	-	CASSQHRDRMTNTGELFF	TGTGCCAGCAGCCAACATAGGGACAGAATGACGAACACCGGGGAGCTGTTTTTT
TRBV11-1	TRBJ2-7	TRBD2	few	CASSPTSGYSYEQYF	TGTGCCAGCAGCCCGACTAGCGGGTACTCCTACGAGCAGTACTTC
TRBV6-5	TRBJ2-7	-	-	CASSYSGSYEQYF	TGTGCCAGCAGTTACTCAGGCTCCTACGAGCAGTACTTC
TRBV30	TRBJ2-1	-	-	CAWKAYSYNEQFF	TGTGCCTGGAAAGCCTATTCCTACAATGAGCAGTTCTTC
TRBV14	TRBJ2-1	-	-	CASSLGRGQFF	TGTGCCAGCAGCCTCGGGAGAGGGCAGTTCTTC
TRBV4-1	TRBJ1-1	-	few	CASSQEAATGWTEAFF	TGCGCCAGCAGCCAAGAGGCAGCGACGGGATGGACTGAAGCTTTCTTT
TRBV29-1	TRBJ1-1	-	-	CSVAQVLNTEAFF	TGCAGCGTAGCTCAGGTCCTGAACACTGAGGCTTTCTTT
TRBV7-2	TRBJ2-6	-	few	CASSLAVAGVLTF	TGTGCCAGCAGCTTAGCCGTCGCGGGCGTCCTGACTTTC
TRBV5-1	TRBJ2-7	-	-	CASSSGEASYEQYF	TGCGCCAGCAGCTCTGGGGAAGCATCCTACGAGCAGTACTTC
TRBV27	TRBJ1-4	-	-	CASSPAGFGEKLFF	TGTGCCAGCAGCCCCGCAGGGTTTGGTGAAAAACTGTTTTTT
TRBV5-1	TRBJ2-7	TRBD1	-	CASSSGTGGGEQYF	TGCGCCAGCAGCTCCGGGACAGGGGGAGGCGAGCAGTACTTC
TRBV29-1	TRBJ1-1	TRBD1	few	CSVEGQTNTEAFF	TGCAGCGTTGAGGGACAGACGAACACTGAAGCTTTCTTT
TRBV30	TRBJ1-2	TRBD1	-	CAWATGGPNYGYTF	TGTGCCTGGGCGACAGGGGGCCCGAACTATGGCTACACCTTC
TRBV6-1	TRBJ1-4	-	few	CASSPEGGHEKLFF	TGTGCCAGCAGTCCGGAGGGGGGGCACGAAAAACTGTTTTTT
TRBV30	TRBJ2-1	-	-	CAWSSGATYNEQFF	TGTGCCTGGAGTTCAGGGGCGACCTACAATGAGCAGTTCTTC
TRBV6-5	TRBJ2-3	TRBD1	-	CASTSRQGRDTQYF	TGTGCCAGCACGAGTAGACAGGGGAGAGATACGCAGTATTTT
TRBV30	TRBJ2-5	-	-	CAWRRAFSYQETQYF	TGTGCCTGGAGAAGGGCGTTCTCGTACCAAGAGACCCAGTACTTC
TRBV6-5	TRBJ1-4	-	few	CASSYSGRHNEKLFF	TGTGCCAGCAGTTACTCAGGGCGTCATAATGAAAAACTGTTTTTT
TRBV5-1	TRBJ1-6	TRBD1	-	CASSSGQGDSPLHF	TGCGCCAGCAGCTCGGGACAGGGTGACTCACCCCTCCACTTT
TRBV25-1	TRBJ2-7	-	once	CASSGGSSYEQYF	TGTGCCAGCAGCGGGGGTAGCTCCTACGAGCAGTACTTC
TRBV4-1	TRBJ2-3	-	once	CASSQLGDLRRDTQYF	TGCGCCAGCAGCCAACTTGGGGATTTGCGTCGGGATACGCAGTATTTT
TRBV2	TRBJ2-3	-	few	CASSPDSDTQYF	TGTGCCAGCAGTCCAGATTCGGATACGCAGTATTTT
TRBV29-1	TRBJ2-5	-	-	CSVSLGAPQETQYF	TGCAGCGTTAGTCTAGGGGCCCCCCAAGAGACCCAGTACTTC
TRBV6-5	TRBJ1-5	-	-	CASRRTVNQPQHF	TGTGCCAGCAGAAGGACAGTCAATCAGCCCCAGCATTTT
TRBV18	TRBJ1-2	-	few	CASIRSRDDGYTF	TGTGCCAGCATCCGAAGCAGGGACGACGGCTACACCTTC
TRBV29-1	TRBJ1-4	TRBD1	few	CSVVDPSGGRNEKLFF	TGCAGCGTTGTGGACCCCTCAGGGGGGAGGAATGAAAAACTGTTTTTT
TRBV15	TRBJ1-1	-	-	CATSRGTNTEAFF	TGTGCCACCAGCAGAGGGACGAACACTGAAGCTTTCTTT
TRBV9	TRBJ2-2	-	-	CASRGTGELFF	TGTGCCAGCAGAGGCACCGGGGAGCTGTTTTTT
TRBV30	TRBJ2-1	TRBD1	once	CAWNSLRTGDYNEQFF	TGTGCCTGGAACTCACTGAGGACAGGGGATTACAATGAGCAGTTCTTC
TRBV2	TRBJ2-7	TRBD2	-	CASRTSGPGEQYF	TGTGCCAGCAGAACTAGCGGGCCGGGGGAGCAGTACTTC
TRBV6-6	TRBJ1-6	-	-	CASSPDNRSYNSPLHF	TGTGCCAGCAGCCCGGACAACCGCTCCTATAATTCACCCCTCCACTTT
TRBV30	TRBJ2-7	TRBD1	-	CASAQGPYEQYF	TGTGCCAGTGCACAGGGGCCCTACGAGCAGTACTTC
TRBV30	TRBJ1-4	-	-	CAWSQGGKLFF	TGTGCCTGGAGTCAAGGTGGAAAACTGTTTTTT
TRBV15	TRBJ2-5	TRBD2	-	CATSLRGGGETQYF	TGTGCCACCAGCCTGCGGGGGGGCGGAGAGACCCAGTACTTC
TRBV9	TRBJ2-4	TRBD2	-	CASSVATGTSGVNIQYF	TGTGCCAGCAGCGTAGCTACGGGGACTAGTGGGGTGAACATTCAGTACTTC
TRBV18	TRBJ2-2	-	many	CASSAGTPTNTGELFF	TGTGCCAGCTCAGCCGGGACACCAACGAACACCGGGGAGCTGTTTTTT